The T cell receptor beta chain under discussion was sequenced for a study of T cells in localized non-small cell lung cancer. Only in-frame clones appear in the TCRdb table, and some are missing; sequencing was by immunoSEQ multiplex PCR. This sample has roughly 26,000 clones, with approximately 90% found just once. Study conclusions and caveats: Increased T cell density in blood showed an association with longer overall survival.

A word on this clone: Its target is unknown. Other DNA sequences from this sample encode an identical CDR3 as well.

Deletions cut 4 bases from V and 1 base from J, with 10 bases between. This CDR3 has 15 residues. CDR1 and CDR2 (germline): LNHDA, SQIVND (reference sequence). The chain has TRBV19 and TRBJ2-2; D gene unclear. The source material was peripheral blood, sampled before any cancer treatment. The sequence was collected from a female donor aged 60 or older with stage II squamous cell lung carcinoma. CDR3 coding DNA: TGTGCCAGTAGTACCAGCGAAGTGAACACCGGGGAGCTGTTTTTT. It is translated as CASSTSEVNTGELFF. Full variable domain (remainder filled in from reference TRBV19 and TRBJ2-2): DGGITQSPKYLFRKEGQNVTLSCEQNLNHDAMYWYRQDPGQGLRLIYYSQIVNDFQKGDIAEGYSVSREKKESFPLTVTSAQKNPTAFYLCASSTSEVNTGELFFGEGSRLTVL.